One and the same sample provided the 3 T cell receptor beta chains below, sequenced in a study of T-cell memory formation after mild COVID-19 (TCRdb year 2021). The protocol used for the library was 5' RACE. Sequencing was performed on an Illumina NovaSeq 6000. Using fastp trimming at Q25 and MiXCR clonotype assembly, TCRdb reanalyzed the public sequencing data and kept in-frame beta chains. Entries are consolidated by CDR3 protein sequence, retaining the most common genes and DNA. The sample table lists a few hundred thousand distinct CDR3 sequences, over 25% of them with a count of one. Of the sample, about 13% falls within the top ten clones. The sequencing input was PBMCs or a T cell subset sorted from them (not recorded which). Receptors originate from an adult woman who had mild COVID-19 (a few samples of this study predate the infection). The sample titles of this study are shuffled in the database, so cell type and time point are left out; the donor was told from shared clones.

The V gene is TRBV4-1, the J gene TRBJ1-5; D uncertain. CDR3 length: 17 residues. V lost 4 bases and J lost 2, with 18 bases in between. Germline V gene sequence: CDR1 MGHRA, CDR2 YSYEKL. In DNA, the CDR3 is TGCGCCAGCAGCCCCCGGCTGAGCACGGAGGGCAATCAGCCCCAGCATTTT. This sequence encodes CASSPRLSTEGNQPQHF.

The rearrangement joins TRBV14 to TRBJ1-1; D not certain. Germline V lookup: CDR1 SGHDN, CDR2 FVKESK. The CDR3 sequence is 15 residues long. V was pared by 0 bases and J by 0 bases, with 8 bases between. The CDR3 DNA reads TGTGCCAGCAGCCAAGATGTGGGATTGAACACTGAAGCTTTCTTT. Encoded protein: CASSQDVGLNTEAFF.

V usage is TRBV25-1 and J usage is TRBJ2-7; D gene unclear. The length of the CDR3 is 12 residues. V shed 3 bases and J shed 6 bases, with 9 bases lying between them. Germline CDR1 reads MGHDK; CDR2 reads SYGVNS. The DNA for the CDR3 is TGTGCCAGCAGTGATTTCGCAGGCGAGCAGTACTTC. This encodes CASSDFAGEQYF.